This T cell receptor (beta chain) was sequenced during a study of T cells after somatic rescue of genetic block (TCRdb year 2020). Turning to the overall study: The study assessed how robust, over the long term, a T-cell system was when the system had developed through somatic rescue of a genetic block in T-cell development.

Library construction relied on the immunoSEQ multiplex PCR assay. TCRdb took over this immuneACCESS table, retaining in-frame rearrangements with V and J assigned. Such tables are incomplete; in checked studies, under half of the missing clones stem from an unresolved V gene, and the remainder is unexplained. The sample includes 9,500 to 15,000 clones, with over 55% observed a single time. The top ten clones comprise about 12% of the sample. A word on this clone: It has no known antigen specificity. No base quality information exists; no much larger clone differs at one position.

Specimen: peripheral blood mononuclear cells (PBMCs). This TCR came from a boy between 10 and 17 years old.

At the DNA level, the sequence is TGTGCCAGCAGCTTGACAGCCGGGGAGCTGTTTTTT. Its product reads: CASSLTAGELFF. The sequence joins TRBV5-5 to TRBJ2-2; no confident D gene assignment can be made. A distance of 4 bases separates the germline ends of V and J, which lose 1 base and 6 bases respectively. CDR1 SGHKS and CDR2 YYEKEE were looked up in the germline V gene (reference sequence). From cysteine to phenylalanine, the CDR3 is 12 amino acids long. Only CDR3 DNA remains: 36 bases, in frame from the first base.